This T cell receptor beta chain was found in a study of blood T cell repertoires in COVID-19. V lost 5 bases to trimming and J lost 6 bases; unmatched junction nucleotides: 7. Germline CDR1 MDHEN, CDR2 SYDVKM. The CDR3 contains 15 residues. Under the authors' procedure: By means of reference gene primer amplification, nucleated cell counts were estimated. Profiled with immunoSEQ multiplex PCR; TCRdb holds only in-frame clones, not every one. Clonal size and the V and J genes are those of that table, whereas D and trimming came from the DNA. The data contain 40,000 to 50,000 clones, 70% to 90% of them singletons. Those enrolled, adults aged roughly 18 to 90 years, came from roughly 22 US areas. The recovered donors of Cohort 3 showed two negative PCRs, clearance, or symptom resolution.

The chain joins TRBV28 to TRBJ2-2, with TRBD2 matching over 9 bases. Sample: PBMCs or T cells enriched from blood (not recorded which). The TCR comes from a woman in her fifties or sixties who had recovered from COVID-19. The CDR3 DNA is TGTGCCAGCAGTGGCGGGGGGGCCTCGGCCGGGGAGCTGTTTTTT. Translated, it gives CASSGGGASAGELFF.